This entry is about one TCR beta chain. Its antigen is as yet unknown. One entry per CDR3 protein, called by TCRdb with MiXCR from the reads. In the table there are about 920,000 distinct CDR3 sequences, less than 40% of which are singletons. This CDR3 has 15 residues. Per the germline V gene, CDR1 is SEHNR and CDR2 is FQNEAQ (reference sequence). V was clipped by 4 bases and J by 1 base, with 13 bases between them. These data belong to a study of T cell repertoires in cytomegalovirus infection. The source of this sequence is a human donor in good health (CMV status not recorded). Some clones in this sample may be carry-over from other donors' samples. The chain has TRBV7-9 and TRBJ1-1; D is unclear. Here the sequenced sample was cultured CD8+ T cells from PBMCs, taken from culture after CMV antigen stimulation. Here the CDR3 reads CASSSIVGTNTEAFF. DNA for the CDR3: TGTGCCAGCAGCTCAATCGTGGGTACGAACACTGAAGCTTTCTTT. The entire variable domain, with the rest obtained from reference TRBV7-9 and TRBJ1-1, is as follows: DTGVSQNPRHKITKRGQNVTFRCDPISEHNRLYWYRQTLGQGPEFLTYFQNEAQLEKSRLLSDRFSAERPKGSFSTLEIQRTEQGDSAMYLCASSSIVGTNTEAFFGQGTRLTVV.